The 2 T cell receptor beta chains in this list originate from one sample, sequenced in a study of blood T cells in healthy people across ages. Next came a second PCR, run for about 6 to 12 cycles, which used a sample-barcoded 5' primer along with a J-beta primer mix. TCRdb fed the 5' RACE reads into MiXCR, producing one record per CDR3 protein. The sample includes 1 million or so distinct CDR3 sequences, about 23% of them seen just once. The same sample was also used in a study of T cells of mothers and their children.

Sample: blood. All receptors come from a girl aged 2 to 9 in good health.

The chain couples TRBV2 to TRBJ2-3; D is possibly TRBD2 (5 bases). CDR1 is SNHLY, CDR2 FYNNEI, per germline. V was shortened by 7 bases and J by 4 bases, with 9 bases between the two germline ends. The CDR3 has 12 amino acids. CDR3 sequence: CASKRVADTQYF. For the CDR3, the DNA is TGTGCCAGCAAGAGGGTCGCAGATACGCAGTATTTT.

V and J are TRBV7-2 and TRBJ1-1; TRBD1 might be the D (5 bases). In germline, CDR1 is SGHTA, CDR2 FQGNSA. Trimming removed 4 bases at V and 6 bases at J, with 15 bases between. This CDR3 spans 14 amino acids. CDR3 loop: CASSSHRIIAEAFF. In DNA, the CDR3 is TGTGCCAGCAGCTCCCACAGGATCATAGCTGAAGCTTTCTTT. Based on the CDR3 plus reference TRBV7-2 and TRBJ1-1, the full variable domain is GAGVSQSPSNKVTEKGKDVELRCDPISGHTALYWYRQSLGQGLEFLIYFQGNSAPDKSGLPSDRFSAERTGGSVSTLTIQRTQQEDSAVYLCASSSHRIIAEAFFGQGTRLTVV.